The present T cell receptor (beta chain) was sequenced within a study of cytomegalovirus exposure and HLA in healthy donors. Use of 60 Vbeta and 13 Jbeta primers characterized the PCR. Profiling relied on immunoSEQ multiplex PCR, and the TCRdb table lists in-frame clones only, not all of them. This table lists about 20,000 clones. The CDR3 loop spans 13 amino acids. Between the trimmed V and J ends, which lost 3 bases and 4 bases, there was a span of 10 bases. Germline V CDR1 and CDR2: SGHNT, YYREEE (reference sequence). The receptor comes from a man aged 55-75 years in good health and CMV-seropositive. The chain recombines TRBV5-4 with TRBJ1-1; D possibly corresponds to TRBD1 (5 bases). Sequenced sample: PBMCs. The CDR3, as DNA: TGTGCCAGCAGCTCCCGTCAGGGCACTGAAGCTTTCTTT. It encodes CASSSRQGTEAFF.